Listed here are 30 T cell receptor beta chains from one sample, sequenced in a study of cytomegalovirus exposure and HLA in healthy donors. The PCR employed 60 Vbeta primers together with 13 Jbeta primers. The table came from immunoSEQ multiplex PCR; TCRdb's copy has only in-frame clones and leaves some out. In the table there are roughly 120,000 clones, approximately 80% of which are singletons. Sequencing input: PBMCs. The receptors stem from a woman aged 40 to 50 in good health and CMV-seropositive.

V is TRBV2 and J is TRBJ2-7; TRBD1 might be the D (5 bases). This CDR3 is built from 15 residues. The ends were cut back, 6 bases at V and 3 bases at J, with 18 bases in the middle. The germline CDR1 and CDR2 sequences are SNHLY and FYNNEI. CDR3 in DNA: TGTGCCAGCAGACGCCCCCTGGGGCAAGACTACGAGCAGTACTTC. This sequence encodes CASRRPLGQDYEQYF.

The CDR3 sequence is CASSQDRTAKGQLAKNIQYF. In nucleotides, the CDR3 is TGCGCCAGCAGCCAAGATCGGACCGCTAAGGGACAGTTAGCCAAAAACATTCAGTACTTC. V gene TRBV4-1 combines with J gene TRBJ2-4; 7 bases map to TRBD1. This CDR3 has 20 residues. Germline CDR1 reads MGHRA; CDR2 reads YSYEKL. The V segment lost 0 bases and the J segment 0 bases; nucleotides outside the gene matches: 14.

V gene TRBV9 combines with J gene TRBJ2-7; 8 bases map to TRBD1. The CDR3 extends over 15 amino acids. Germline assignment: CDR1 SGDLS and CDR2 YYNGEE. V lost 3 bases and J lost 3; bases outside the gene matches: 8. The CDR3, as DNA: TGTGCCAGCAGCGCCGGGGGACAGGAGGGCTACGAGCAGTACTTC. Protein sequence: CASSAGGQEGYEQYF.

Notes on this clone: The sample carries other DNA sequences with the same CDR3. The chain joins TRBV5-1 to TRBJ2-5; TRBD2 is a possible D gene (5 bases). This CDR3 is built from 15 residues. V was shortened by 0 bases and J by 2 bases, with 11 bases between the two germline ends. From germline, CDR1 is SGHRS and CDR2 YFSETQ. CDR3 sequence: CASSLVPRGQETQYF. CDR3 nucleotides: TGCGCCAGCAGCTTGGTTCCGAGAGGGCAAGAGACCCAGTACTTC.

This clone came up a few times. V is TRBV4-3 and J is TRBJ1-5; D gene ambiguous. The CDR3 runs to 15 residues. V lost 0 bases and J 2 bases, leaving 8 bases between the germline ends. Germline V gene sequence: CDR1 LGHNA, CDR2 YSLEER. CDR3 in amino acids: CASSQDPGRNQPQHF. CDR3 DNA: TGCGCCAGCAGCCAAGATCCAGGTCGCAATCAGCCCCAGCATTTT.

This clone was detected only a few times. V gene TRBV30 combines with J gene TRBJ2-1; 9 bases map to TRBD2. V gave up 0 bases and J gave up 7 bases; unmatched junction bases: 4. The CDR3 runs 14 residues. Germline V CDR1 and CDR2: GTSNPN, SVGIG (reference sequence). Here the CDR3 reads CAWSVLAGVNEQFF. As DNA, the CDR3 is TGTGCCTGGAGTGTATTAGCGGGAGTAAATGAGCAGTTCTTC.

This sequence joins TRBV7-8 and TRBJ2-5, with D possibly TRBD2 on 6 matching bases. The CDR3 consists of 16 residues. V was trimmed by 3 bases and J by 2 bases, leaving 16 bases between them. The germline V gene has CDR1 SGHVS and CDR2 FQNEAQ. CDR3 residues: CASSLGGGVRQETQYF. CDR3 coding DNA: TGTGCCAGCAGCTTGGGAGGCGGAGTGAGACAAGAGACCCAGTACTTC.

This clone occurred a few times. The V call is TRBV10-3, the J call TRBJ1-2; D gene uncertain. This CDR3 has 13 residues. V dropped 2 bases and J dropped 1 base, with 5 bases sitting between them. CDR1 is ENHRY and CDR2 is SYGVKD in the germline V gene. DNA of the CDR3: TGTGCCATCAGTGAGGAGAATAACTATGGCTACACCTTC. It codes for CAISEENNYGYTF.

The chain links TRBV6-1 to TRBJ1-6; D remains ambiguous. Germline lookup yields CDR1 MNHNS and CDR2 SASEGT. The CDR3 runs 14 residues. V was trimmed by 8 bases and J by 7 bases, leaving 15 bases between them. CDR3 bases: TGTGCCAGCCGTCGACTCGATGAGAATTCACCCCTCCACTTT. This encodes CASRRLDENSPLHF.

The chain couples TRBV5-1 to TRBJ2-5, with 10 bases identical to TRBD2. The CDR3 is 17 amino acids. Unmatched junction bases numbered 10, after V lost 0 bases and J lost 5 bases. Per germline, CDR1 SGHRS and CDR2 YFSETQ. The CDR3 spells CASSLAGGLAGGETQYF. The CDR3 DNA follows: TGCGCCAGCAGCTTGGCCGGTGGATTAGCGGGGGGTGAGACCCAGTACTTC.

The J gene is TRBJ1-4, the V gene TRBV6-1, with D uncertain. Germline assignment: CDR1 MNHNS and CDR2 SASEGT. This CDR3 has 15 amino acids. V was clipped by 4 bases and J by 3 bases, with 12 bases between them. This chain's CDR3 is CASSGPTSPNEKLFF. DNA of the CDR3: TGTGCCAGCAGTGGTCCTACGTCCCCTAATGAAAAACTGTTTTTT.

The rearrangement uses TRBV7-8 and TRBJ2-1, with 9 bases lining up with TRBD1. The CDR3 totals 14 residues. Germline assignment: CDR1 SGHVS and CDR2 FQNEAQ. The V and J ends lost 4 bases and 5 bases, in that order; junction bases with no gene match: 3. The CDR3 region is CASSYRDRDNEQFF. The DNA for the CDR3 is TGTGCCAGCAGCTACCGGGACAGGGACAATGAGCAGTTCTTC.

The chain uses TRBV7-2 and TRBJ2-2; 9 positions agree with TRBD2. Looked up from germline, CDR1 is SGHTA and CDR2 is FQGNSA. The CDR3 covers 17 residues. Trimming at V came to 5 bases and at J to 1 base, leaving 8 bases not matched to a gene. CDR3 bases: TGTGCCAGCAGCCCCGGGCTAGCGGGGTGGAACACCGGGGAGCTGTTTTTT. Translation gives CASSPGLAGWNTGELFF.

This clone occurred a few times. The chain links TRBV28 to TRBJ2-6, with D perhaps TRBD2 (6 bases). This CDR3 is built from 16 residues. Germline V gene sequence: CDR1 MDHEN, CDR2 SYDVKM. The germline V and J ends were trimmed by 8 bases and 4 bases, with 18 bases remaining between them. CDR3 amino acids: CASSLGGASGANVLTF. The CDR3, as DNA: TGTGCCAGCTCCTTAGGAGGGGCCTCAGGGGCCAACGTCCTGACTTTC. Full variable domain (rest looked up from reference TRBV28 and TRBJ2-6): DVKVTQSSRYLVKRTGEKVFLECVQDMDHENMFWYRQDPGLGLRLIYFSYDVKMKEKGDIPEGYSVSREKKERFSLILESASTNQTSMYLCASSLGGASGANVLTFGAGSRLTVL.

This clone appeared a single time. The chain has TRBV5-6 and TRBJ2-7, with 8 positions matching TRBD1. From germline, CDR1 is SGHDT and CDR2 YYEEEE. J gave up 3 bases and V 2 bases, and 4 bases lay outside the gene matches. The CDR3 sequence is 14 residues long. This chain's CDR3 is CASSFGTGLYEQYF. CDR3 in DNA: TGTGCCAGCAGCTTCGGGACAGGCCTCTACGAGCAGTACTTC.

This rearrangement joins TRBV27 to TRBJ1-5, with no clear D. The CDR3 totals 15 residues. Deletions cut 5 bases from V and 2 bases from J, with 13 bases between. Germline-derived CDR1 and CDR2 are MNHEY and SMNVEV (reference sequence). The CDR3 region is CASSPRDGGNQPQHF. As DNA, the CDR3 is TGTGCCAGCAGTCCCCGTGATGGAGGCAATCAGCCCCAGCATTTT.

Details on this clone: Sequence at one end of the junction differs from germline and may be a read error. This CDR3 is also generated by other DNA sequences in the sample. The chain carries TRBV12-5 and TRBJ1-6, with no clear D. There are 16 residues in the CDR3. Germline V CDR1 and CDR2: LGHNT, FRNRAP. The chain's CDR3 is CASGLDRVSYNSPLHF. The CDR3 DNA follows: TGTGCTAGTGGTTTGGACAGAGTCTCCTATAATTCGCCCCTCCACTTT.

J is TRBJ1-6 and V is TRBV2, with 8 positions matching TRBD1. J gave up 8 bases and V 6 bases, and 9 bases lay outside the gene matches. There are 15 residues in the CDR3. Germline V gene lookup returns CDR1 SNHLY and CDR2 FYNNEI. CDR3 amino acids: CASSGQGDYDSPLHF. CDR3 sequence (DNA): TGTGCCAGCAGCGGACAGGGAGATTACGATTCACCCCTCCACTTT.

The gene calls are TRBV15 and TRBJ2-5, with 7 bases aligning to TRBD2. The DNA end lines up better with TRBJ2-7; the J call may be wrong. Germline V gives CDR1 LNHNV, CDR2 YYDKDF (reference sequence). This CDR3 is 14 amino acids long. This chain's CDR3 is CATSKGRASYEQYF. CDR3 coding DNA: TGTGCCACCAGCAAGGGGAGGGCCTCCTACGAGCAGTACTTC.

The chain combines TRBV27 with TRBJ1-6, with TRBD1 identical over 12 bases. The length of the CDR3 is 17 residues. Losses at the gene ends were 6 bases for V and 4 bases for J; bases not matched to a gene: 7. Germline-derived CDR1 and CDR2 are MNHEY and SMNVEV (reference sequence). The CDR3 reads CASRRGTGGSYNSPLHF. The CDR3, as DNA: TGTGCCAGCAGAAGGGGGACAGGGGGCTCGTATAATTCACCCCTCCACTTT.

This chain connects TRBV7-9 to TRBJ2-7; 7 nucleotides line up with TRBD1. The CDR3 totals 14 residues. The V and J ends lost 5 bases and 0 bases, in that order; junction bases with no gene match: 4. CDR1 SEHNR and CDR2 FQNEAQ come from the germline V gene (reference sequence). The CDR3: CASSPRGNSYEQYF. CDR3 in DNA: TGTGCCAGCAGCCCCAGGGGGAACTCCTACGAGCAGTACTTC.

The V gene is TRBV6-1, the J gene TRBJ2-4; the D gene is possibly TRBD2 (5 bases). CDR1 and CDR2 (germline): MNHNS, SASEGT. The CDR3 covers 16 residues. Trimming stripped 4 bases from V and 0 bases from J, with 13 bases between. The CDR3 sequence is CASSANLGLAKNIQYF. The CDR3 DNA sequence: TGTGCCAGCAGTGCGAATCTAGGACTAGCCAAAAACATTCAGTACTTC.

This clone occurred a few times. This sequence joins TRBV6-1 and TRBJ1-1; tentatively, D is TRBD1 (5 bases). The CDR3 has 15 amino acids. The germline CDR1 and CDR2 sequences are MNHNS and SASEGT. V lost 8 bases, J lost 0 bases, and 16 bases lay in between. The CDR3 loop reads CASSRKTELNTEAFF. The CDR3 DNA reads TGTGCCAGCTCGAGAAAGACAGAACTGAACACTGAAGCTTTCTTT.

The rearrangement uses TRBV11-2 and TRBJ1-2; TRBD1 might be the D (6 bases). The CDR3 length is 16 residues. V lost 3 bases and J lost 1, with 15 bases in between. Germline V lookup: CDR1 SGHAT, CDR2 FQNNGV. CDR3 DNA: TGTGCCAGCAGCTTCAGAGGTCCCAGGGGTAACTATGGCTACACCTTC. This sequence encodes CASSFRGPRGNYGYTF.

This clone was seen only once. This chain uses TRBV14 with TRBJ2-1, with a weak D call TRBD2 (5 bases). CDR3 size: 14 residues. V lost 5 bases, J lost 6 bases, and 14 bases lay in between. Germline V gene sequence: CDR1 SGHDN, CDR2 FVKESK. The CDR3 DNA is TGTGCCAGCAGCTCACACCGGCTAGCCAATGAGCAGTTCTTC. Its translation: CASSSHRLANEQFF.

This chain links TRBV7-2 with TRBJ2-7; tentative D call: TRBD2 (6 bases). This CDR3 is built from 15 residues. CDR1 and CDR2 from the germline V gene are SGHTA and FQGNSA. The germline V and J ends were trimmed by 1 base and 3 bases, with 13 bases remaining between them. The CDR3 sequence: CASSLDLTRVYEQYF. CDR3 in DNA: TGTGCCAGCAGCTTAGACTTGACTAGGGTCTACGAGCAGTACTTC. Full variable domain (missing parts from reference TRBV7-2 and TRBJ2-7): GAGVSQSPSNKVTEKGKDVELRCDPISGHTALYWYRQSLGQGLEFLIYFQGNSAPDKSGLPSDRFSAERTGGSVSTLTIQRTQQEDSAVYLCASSLDLTRVYEQYFGPGTRLTVT.

The chain has TRBV2 and TRBJ2-5, with no clear D. CDR1 and CDR2 from the germline V gene are SNHLY and FYNNEI. Trimming stripped 5 bases from V and 3 bases from J, with 10 bases between. CDR3 length: 13 residues. CDR3 residues: CASSIDWKETQYF. CDR3 in DNA: TGTGCCAGCAGTATCGACTGGAAAGAGACCCAGTACTTC.

The chain joins TRBV23-1 to TRBJ2-3; TRBD2 aligns across 7 bases. TRBV23-1 is an ORF; its function is uncertain. There are 14 residues in the CDR3. Trimming at V came to 2 bases and at J to 6 bases, leaving 5 bases not matched to a gene. The CDR3 sequence: CASSQPGRVDTQYF. CDR3 nucleotide sequence: TGCGCCAGCAGTCAACCAGGGAGGGTGGATACGCAGTATTTT.

The chain uses TRBV5-6 and TRBJ2-1; 10 nucleotides agree with TRBD2. This CDR3 is built from 17 residues. V was clipped by 4 bases and J by 7 bases; unmatched bases: 14. The germline gives CDR1 SGHDT, CDR2 YYEEEE. The CDR3, as DNA: TGTGCCAGCAGCGCCCCCACCCTAGCGGGAGTCCGAAATGAGCAGTTCTTC. Translated, it gives CASSAPTLAGVRNEQFF.

This chain joins TRBV5-4 and TRBJ1-4; the D gene is possibly TRBD1 (5 bases). Germline V gene data show CDR1 as SGHNT and CDR2 as YYREEE (reference sequence). The CDR3 loop spans 15 amino acids. Trimming stripped 5 bases from V and 7 bases from J, with 18 bases between. This CDR3 is CASSLKTVGPEKLFF. The CDR3 nucleotides are TGTGCCAGCAGTTTAAAGACAGTGGGGCCTGAAAAACTGTTTTTT. Combining the CDR3 with reference TRBV5-4 and TRBJ1-4 gives the whole variable domain ETGVTQSPTHLIKTRGQQVTLRCSSQSGHNTVSWYQQALGQGPQFIFQYYREEENGRGNFPPRFSGLQFPNYSSELNVNALELDDSALYLCASSLKTVGPEKLFFGSGTQLSVL.